Presented here are 18 T cell receptor beta chains from one specimen sequenced in a study of human T cells and chemical hapten exposure. TCRdb reanalysed the RACE reads using MiXCR and keeps one entry per CDR3 protein. Here the sample spans 180,000 or so distinct CDR3 sequences, roughly 14% being singletons. Time point reported: patch test 1, 2 weeks after DPC sensitization. Treatment in this sample: therapeutic diphenylcyclopropenone sensitization with weekly scalp DPC. Material: whole blood, obtained in connection with sensitization to the hapten diphenylcyclopropenone (DPC). These receptors were taken from a woman under 40 with alopecia areata. Some clones in this sample may be carry-over from other donors' samples.

This clonotype was recorded a few times. The CDR3 reads CASSLGGQGSNTEAFF. CDR3 bases: TGCGCCAGCAGCTTGGGCGGACAGGGATCGAACACTGAAGCTTTCTTT. The rearrangement uses TRBV5-1 and TRBJ1-1; 8 nucleotides line up with TRBD1. Germline V gene sequence: CDR1 SGHRS, CDR2 YFSETQ. V lost 0 bases and J lost 1; bases outside the gene matches: 5. The CDR3 covers 16 residues. Full variable domain (outside the CDR3, taken from reference TRBV5-1 and TRBJ1-1): KAGVTQTPRYLIKTRGQQVTLSCSPISGHRSVSWYQQTPGQGLQFLFEYFSETQRNKGNFPGRFSGRQFSNSRSEMNVSTLELGDSALYLCASSLGGQGSNTEAFFGQGTRLTVV.

This clonotype was seen a few times. Here the CDR3 DNA reads TGTGCCAGCAGCTTCCAGGTACATCGCCAAGAGACCCAGTACTTC. It encodes CASSFQVHRQETQYF. This chain links TRBV7-2 with TRBJ2-5; D gene unclear. Germline CDR1 is SGHTA and CDR2 is FQGNSA. This CDR3 has 15 residues. The germline V and J ends were trimmed by 3 bases and 1 base, with 12 bases remaining between them.

The table lists this clonotype with many counts. The rearrangement links TRBV6-2 or TRBV6-3 to TRBJ2-3; D is ambiguous. CDR1 is MNHEY, CDR2 SVGEGT, per germline. There are 13 residues in the CDR3. V lost 6 bases and J 2 bases, leaving 9 bases between the germline ends. Here the CDR3 DNA reads TGTGCCAGCAGAACCACTTCCACAGATACGCAGTATTTT. It codes for CASRTTSTDTQYF.

The CDR3 coding sequence is TGTGCCAGTAGTCCAGATGACAGGGGACTCTACAATGAGCAGTTCTTC. This gives the protein CASSPDDRGLYNEQFF. The chain recombines TRBV19 with TRBJ2-1; 8 bases map to TRBD1. With V trimmed by 5 bases and J by 3 bases, 9 bases remained unmatched. Germline assignment: CDR1 LNHDA and CDR2 SQIVND (reference sequence). The CDR3 is 16 amino acids.

This clonotype appeared a few times. The rearrangement uses TRBV7-9 and TRBJ2-7; D is unresolved. V lost 1 base to trimming and J lost 7 bases, with 11 bases between them. The CDR3 sequence is 13 residues long. The germline CDR1 and CDR2 sequences are SEHNR and FQNEAQ (reference sequence). CDR3 amino acids: CASSLESTREQYF. In nucleotides, the CDR3 is TGTGCCAGCAGCTTAGAATCTACTCGGGAGCAGTACTTC.

The DNA for the CDR3 is TGTGCCAGCAGCTGGACCTGGGATGAAAAACTGTTTTTT. Translation gives CASSWTWDEKLFF. The chain recombines TRBV11-2 with TRBJ1-4; D is ambiguous. CDR1 and CDR2 from the germline V gene are SGHAT and FQNNGV. This CDR3 is 13 amino acids long. V was shortened by 4 bases and J by 6 bases, with 9 bases between the two germline ends.

This chain connects TRBV9 to TRBJ1-6, with 7 bases fitting TRBD1. This CDR3 has 16 residues. Losses at the gene ends were 6 bases for V and 0 bases for J; bases not matched to a gene: 6. In germline, CDR1 is SGDLS, CDR2 YYNGEE. For the CDR3, the DNA is TGTGCCAGCACCGCCCGGGACAGCTCCTATAATTCACCCCTCCACTTT. It yields the protein CASTARDSSYNSPLHF.

This clonotype was seen a few times. V and J are TRBV7-3 and TRBJ2-5, with 12 bases identical to TRBD2. V was clipped by 8 bases and J by 1 base; unmatched bases: 5. The germline CDR1 and CDR2 sequences are SGHTA and FQGTGA. This CDR3 region has 15 residues. As DNA, the CDR3 is TGTGCCAGCTCCGGGACTAGCGGGCCCCAAGAGACCCAGTACTTC. The encoded protein is CASSGTSGPQETQYF.

This sequence joins TRBV7-9 and TRBJ1-5; D perhaps matches TRBD1 (5 bases). The CDR3 is 16 amino acids. Trimming took off 4 bases at V and 6 bases at J, with 19 bases between the two ends. CDR1 SEHNR and CDR2 FQNEAQ come from the germline V gene (reference sequence). The CDR3 loop reads CASSSGGRDKGQPQHF. The CDR3, as DNA: TGTGCCAGCAGCTCGGGAGGCAGGGATAAAGGTCAGCCCCAGCATTTT.

V usage is TRBV7-6 and J usage is TRBJ2-1; 13 positions agree with TRBD2. V dropped 5 bases and J dropped 8; count of bases not matched to a gene: 12. This CDR3 is built from 17 residues. Germline V gene sequence: CDR1 SGHVS, CDR2 FNYEAQ. The CDR3 protein is CASSTTSGGSGIHEQFF. DNA of the CDR3: TGTGCCAGCAGCACGACTAGCGGGGGGTCGGGCATCCATGAGCAGTTCTTC.

The chain joins TRBV28 to TRBJ1-6; 10 bases line up with TRBD1. The CDR3 is 16 residues long. The germline V gene encodes CDR1 MDHEN and CDR2 SYDVKM. The V segment lost 4 bases and the J segment 4 bases; nucleotides outside the gene matches: 4. CDR3 sequence: CASSSGTGAYNSPLHF. The CDR3 nucleotides read TGTGCCAGCAGTTCCGGGACAGGGGCTTATAATTCACCCCTCCACTTT.

This clonotype was seen ten or more times. V gene TRBV30 combines with J gene TRBJ1-3; D gene ambiguous. V dropped 4 bases and J dropped 1 base, with 14 bases sitting between them. The CDR3 extends over 15 amino acids. CDR1 is GTSNPN, CDR2 SVGIG, per germline (reference sequence). As DNA, the CDR3 is TGTGCCTGGATTGTAAGAGGGTTTTCTGGAAACACCATATATTTT. Amino acid sequence: CAWIVRGFSGNTIYF.

This clonotype was found a few times. J is TRBJ2-2 and V is TRBV11-2, with D maybe TRBD1 (6 bases). Germline loops: CDR1 SGHAT, CDR2 FQNNGV. V gave up 5 bases and J gave up 5 bases, with 12 bases separating them. The CDR3 length is 14 residues. The CDR3 reads CASSLNRVTGELFF. Written as DNA, the CDR3 is TGTGCCAGCAGCCTAAACAGGGTTACCGGGGAGCTGTTTTTT.

This clonotype was detected only a few times. The genes are TRBV27 and TRBJ1-5; D ambiguous. CDR3 length: 17 residues. Germline values: CDR1 MNHEY, CDR2 SMNVEV (reference sequence). V was trimmed by 0 bases and J by 7 bases, leaving 19 bases between them. The CDR3 coding sequence is TGTGCCAGCAGTTTATCAGGCGGTCCCGCCCTCGGACAGCCCCAGCATTTT. This encodes CASSLSGGPALGQPQHF.

The sample holds many counts of this clonotype. The chain links TRBV12-3 or TRBV12-4 to TRBJ1-3, with no clear D. This CDR3 has 14 residues. Trimming left V 5 bases short and J 2 bases short, with 10 bases between. The CDR3 sequence is CASSPGWTGNTIYF. The CDR3 DNA reads TGTGCCAGCAGTCCCGGGTGGACTGGAAACACCATATATTTT.

The J gene is TRBJ2-3, the V gene TRBV28, with a possible D match to TRBD2 (6 bases). The germline V gene encodes CDR1 MDHEN and CDR2 SYDVKM. V was trimmed by 3 bases and J by 4 bases, leaving 14 bases between them. The CDR3 spans 15 residues. In DNA form, the CDR3 reads TGTGCCAGCAGTTTTCTAGTGGGCGGGGCAGATACGCAGTATTTT. Translation gives CASSFLVGGADTQYF.

This clonotype was seen more than once but under ten times. V is TRBV4-3 and J is TRBJ1-6, with D possibly TRBD1 on 5 matching bases. The germline V gene encodes CDR1 LGHNA and CDR2 YSLEER. CDR3 length equals 15 residues. Trimming stripped 1 base from V and 7 bases from J, with 11 bases between. As DNA, the CDR3 is TGCGCCAGCAGCCAAGCAAGGAGGGGAAATTCACCCCTCCACTTT. Protein product: CASSQARRGNSPLHF.

This clonotype came up a few times. The V call is TRBV6-2 or TRBV6-3, the J call TRBJ1-1; D unclear. Germline loops: CDR1 MNHEY, CDR2 SVGEGT. This CDR3 spans 12 amino acids. V lost 1 base to trimming and J lost 5 bases, with 5 bases between them. The CDR3 DNA sequence: TGTGCCAGCAGTTACTGGGAAACTGAAGCTTTCTTT. This gives the protein CASSYWETEAFF.